The next 32 T cell receptor beta chains were all read from a single sample in a study of cytomegalovirus exposure and HLA in healthy donors (dated by TCRdb to the late 2010s). Library construction relied on the immunoSEQ multiplex PCR assay. For the multiplex PCR, a mixture combining 60 forward primers for TCR Vbeta segments and 13 reverse primers for TCR Jbeta segments was used. TCRdb re-hosts the immuneACCESS table, in-frame sequences only. Its copies lack some clones; in the studies checked, an unresolved V gene accounts for under half of them, and the cause for the rest is not known. Present in this sample are around 70,000 clones, about nine tenths of which were seen just once. The ten largest clones represent roughly 2% of the sample. The sample consisted of PBMCs. These TCRs come from a young woman in good health and CMV-seronegative.

The chain joins TRBV5-4 to TRBJ2-3, with D perhaps TRBD2 (6 bases). Between the trimmed V and J ends, which lost 4 bases and 2 bases, there was a span of 14 bases. CDR3 size: 15 residues. Germline V gene lookup returns CDR1 SGHNT and CDR2 YYREEE (reference sequence). For the CDR3, the DNA is TGTGCCAGCAGCAAACTAGCAAAGGACACAGATACGCAGTATTTT. Its translation is CASSKLAKDTDTQYF.

This chain connects TRBV5-1 to TRBJ2-5, with D maybe TRBD2 (6 bases). V lost 3 bases and J 2 bases, leaving 14 bases between the germline ends. The CDR3 runs 15 residues. CDR1 and CDR2 from the germline V gene are SGHRS and YFSETQ. CDR3 amino acids: CASSWDSGVQETQYF. In DNA form, the CDR3 reads TGCGCCAGCAGCTGGGACTCCGGGGTTCAAGAGACCCAGTACTTC. The whole variable domain, remainder taken from reference TRBV5-1 and TRBJ2-5, is KAGVTQTPRYLIKTRGQQVTLSCSPISGHRSVSWYQQTPGQGLQFLFEYFSETQRNKGNFPGRFSGRQFSNSRSEMNVSTLELGDSALYLCASSWDSGVQETQYFGPGTRLLVL.

This clone appeared a few times. V and J are TRBV29-1 and TRBJ2-3, with D possibly matching TRBD1 (6 bases). Per germline, CDR1 SQVTM and CDR2 ANQGSEA. Trimming left V 4 bases short and J 3 bases short, with 14 bases between. This CDR3 spans 14 amino acids. This CDR3 reads CSVARGKGTDTQYF. In DNA, the CDR3 is TGCAGCGTTGCAAGGGGGAAGGGGACAGATACGCAGTATTTT.

This clone was found once. The chain links TRBV28 to TRBJ2-1, with 9 bases matching TRBD1. CDR3 size: 16 residues. In germline, CDR1 is MDHEN, CDR2 SYDVKM. With 6 bases clipped from V and 5 bases from J, the junction kept 11 bases outside the gene matches. For the CDR3, the DNA is TGTGCCAGCAGACCCATTACAGGGGGCTCGAACAATGAGCAGTTCTTC. Its protein is CASRPITGGSNNEQFF.

The chain couples TRBV2 to TRBJ2-5; TRBD1 matches 9 bases. The DNA matches TRBJ2-7 better at its end, which makes the J call doubtful. Germline V gene data show CDR1 as SNHLY and CDR2 as FYNNEI. The CDR3 covers 15 residues. CDR3 DNA sequence: TGTGCCAGCAGTGCCCACAGGGGGCTTTCCTACGAGCAGTACTTC. Encoded protein: CASSAHRGLSYEQYF.

The rearrangement joins TRBV14 to TRBJ1-1; 8 bases line up with TRBD1. V gave up 5 bases and J gave up 0 bases; unmatched junction bases: 8. Germline CDR1 reads SGHDN; CDR2 reads FVKESK. The CDR3 runs 16 residues. DNA for the CDR3: TGTGCCAGCAGCTTGCGGACAGGGTTTATGAACACTGAAGCTTTCTTT. Translated: CASSLRTGFMNTEAFF.

The rearrangement links TRBV28 to TRBJ2-7; 10 bases are shared with TRBD2. V shed 3 bases, J shed 3 bases, and the junction held 5 bases outside the gene matches. The CDR3 runs 15 residues. Germline V CDR1 and CDR2: MDHEN, SYDVKM. In nucleotides, the CDR3 is TGTGCCAGCAGTTTCCTCCCTAGCGGGAGCTACGAGCAGTACTTC. Translated: CASSFLPSGSYEQYF.

This chain connects TRBV6-1 to TRBJ2-5; 7 bases agree with TRBD2. CDR1 MNHNS and CDR2 SASEGT come from the germline V gene. The CDR3 is made up of 14 amino acids. With 0 bases clipped from V and 9 bases from J, the junction kept 7 bases outside the gene matches. CDR3 bases: TGTGCCAGCAGTGAAGCGGGGGACTATACCGCCCAGTACTTC. Translating it yields CASSEAGDYTAQYF.

The chain joins TRBV4-2 to TRBJ1-2; 9 bases are a match to TRBD1. CDR3 length: 14 residues. The V segment lost 0 bases and the J segment 8 bases; nucleotides outside the gene matches: 4. The V gene's germline CDR1 is LGHNA and CDR2 YNFKEQ. CDR3 coding DNA: TGTGCCAGCAGCCAAGAAGGACAGGGGTGGGGCTACACCTTC. This encodes CASSQEGQGWGYTF.

The chain's CDR3 is CASSATGFQETQYF. The CDR3 DNA reads TGTGCCAGTAGTGCAACAGGGTTCCAAGAGACCCAGTACTTC. The rearrangement links TRBV19 to TRBJ2-5, with D possibly matching TRBD1 (6 bases). Germline CDR1 is LNHDA and CDR2 is SQIVND (reference sequence). V was shortened by 5 bases and J by 1 base, with 11 bases between the two germline ends. CDR3 size: 14 residues.

The chain is built from TRBV28 and TRBJ2-7, with D uncertain. This CDR3 has 13 amino acids. The germline V gene has CDR1 MDHEN and CDR2 SYDVKM. V lost 2 bases to trimming and J lost 3 bases, with 8 bases between them. The CDR3 loop reads CASSLGQNYEQYF. CDR3 nucleotides: TGTGCCAGCAGTTTAGGCCAGAACTACGAGCAGTACTTC.

This sequence joins TRBV11-2 and TRBJ2-5; 11 bases agree with TRBD2. Germline values: CDR1 SGHAT, CDR2 FQNNGV. V trimming: 3 bases; J trimming: 2 bases; junction bases outside the gene matches: 5. The CDR3 covers 16 residues. The CDR3 bases are TGTGCCAGCAGCTTTAGGGTAGCGGGAGGGCAAGAGACCCAGTACTTC. This translates into CASSFRVAGGQETQYF.

The rearrangement links TRBV27 to TRBJ2-1; TRBD2 matches 8 bases. The J segment lost 9 bases and the V segment lost 6 bases, leaving 10 bases of the junction unmatched. Germline CDR1 and CDR2: MNHEY and SMNVEV (reference sequence). CDR3 length: 14 amino acids. CDR3 region: CASSPGGAGGEQFF. CDR3 sequence (DNA): TGTGCCAGCAGCCCCGGGGGGGCGGGTGGTGAGCAGTTCTTC.

This chain uses TRBV9 with TRBJ1-2, with 9 bases that match TRBD1. Germline CDR1 SGDLS, CDR2 YYNGEE. This CDR3 region has 15 residues. Trimming at V came to 4 bases and at J to 5 bases, leaving 9 bases not matched to a gene. The CDR3 DNA is TGTGCCAGCAGCCAAAGGGACAGGGAGGGATATGGCTACACCTTC. The encoded protein is CASSQRDREGYGYTF.

The chain couples TRBV28 to TRBJ2-1; TRBD2 aligns across 9 bases. The germline gives CDR1 MDHEN, CDR2 SYDVKM. The CDR3 sequence is 14 residues long. Trimming cost V 8 bases and J 9 bases; bases outside gene matches: 11. CDR3: CASAERGRVSEQFF. CDR3 coding DNA: TGTGCCAGCGCCGAGCGCGGGAGGGTTAGTGAGCAGTTCTTC.

The chain couples TRBV5-1 to TRBJ2-3, with 7 bases identical to TRBD2. The CDR3 runs to 14 residues. Per the germline V gene, CDR1 is SGHRS and CDR2 is YFSETQ. V gave up 4 bases and J gave up 5 bases; unmatched junction bases: 7. The DNA for the CDR3 is TGCGCCAGCAGCCTAGCGGTGGACTTAGATACGCAGTATTTT. The encoded protein is CASSLAVDLDTQYF.

Points on this clone: One junction end does not reproduce the germline sequence, and a read error may be involved. The chain carries TRBV7-7 and TRBJ2-5; 9 nucleotides agree with TRBD2. Germline V CDR1 and CDR2: SSHAT, FNYEAQ (reference sequence). This CDR3 is 16 amino acids long. The CDR3 reads CASSLGLAGALETQYF. The CDR3 DNA sequence: TGTGCTAGCAGCTTAGGATTAGCGGGGGCCCTAGAGACCCAGTACTTC.

The CDR3 nucleotides are TGTGCCAGCGCGGGACTAGCGGGAGGTTGGGAGACCCAGTACTTC. Encoded protein: CASAGLAGGWETQYF. V and J are TRBV7-2 and TRBJ2-5, with TRBD2 matching over 15 bases. With 8 bases clipped from V and 5 bases from J, the junction kept 6 bases outside the gene matches. The CDR3 extends over 15 amino acids. Germline CDR1 SGHTA, CDR2 FQGNSA.

V and J are TRBV19 and TRBJ1-5; D call uncertain. Germline CDR1 is LNHDA and CDR2 is SQIVND (reference sequence). The CDR3 has 14 residues. Trimming stripped 3 bases from V and 7 bases from J, with 13 bases between. CDR3 nucleotides: TGTGCCAGTAGTATCGGTAGCGGGAGGCAGCCCCAGCATTTT. Translating gives CASSIGSGRQPQHF.

The chain employs TRBV4-2 and TRBJ2-7, with 12 bases matching TRBD1. Germline loops: CDR1 LGHNA, CDR2 YNFKEQ. Trimming at V came to 3 bases and at J to 3 bases, leaving 6 bases not matched to a gene. The CDR3 covers 16 residues. CDR3 amino acids: CASSHGDRGQRYEQYF. The CDR3 DNA sequence: TGTGCCAGCAGCCACGGGGACAGGGGGCAGCGCTACGAGCAGTACTTC.

The gene calls are TRBV4-1 and TRBJ2-2; 14 bases map to TRBD2. The V gene end was trimmed by 4 bases and the J gene end by 4 bases; junction bases not matched to a gene: 14. This CDR3 comprises 20 residues. Germline V gene sequence: CDR1 MGHRA, CDR2 YSYEKL. CDR3 region: CASSREPGLAGEGGTGELFF. In nucleotides, the CDR3 is TGCGCCAGCAGCCGCGAACCGGGACTAGCGGGAGAAGGCGGCACCGGGGAGCTGTTTTTT.

As for this clone: Relative to the germline gene, one junction end is altered; a read error may explain this. V and J are TRBV7-7 and TRBJ2-7; TRBD1 aligns across 10 bases. CDR1 is SSHAT and CDR2 is FNYEAQ in the germline V gene (reference sequence). The CDR3 sequence is 14 residues long. CDR3 nucleotide sequence: TGTGCTAGCAGCTCCGGGACAGGGGACTACGAGCAGTACTTC. It specifies CASSSGTGDYEQYF.

The chain links TRBV5-1 to TRBJ2-3, with TRBD1 matching 7 bases. The CDR3 is 15 amino acids. Per the germline V gene, CDR1 is SGHRS and CDR2 is YFSETQ. The ends lost 4 bases at V and 1 base at J; junction bases unmatched: 6. In DNA form, the CDR3 reads TGCGCCAGCAGCATAGGAACAGGGGGCACAGATACGCAGTATTTT. Translated, it gives CASSIGTGGTDTQYF. The variable domain in full, with the rest retrieved from reference TRBV5-1 and TRBJ2-3, is KAGVTQTPRYLIKTRGQQVTLSCSPISGHRSVSWYQQTPGQGLQFLFEYFSETQRNKGNFPGRFSGRQFSNSRSEMNVSTLELGDSALYLCASSIGTGGTDTQYFGPGTRLTVL.

This rearrangement joins TRBV5-4 to TRBJ2-2; D is perhaps TRBD1 (6 bases). The CDR3 runs to 17 residues. Germline CDR1 is SGHNT and CDR2 is YYREEE (reference sequence). Trimming removed 2 bases from V and 1 base from J, with 15 bases in between. CDR3 sequence: CASSLNRVEMNTGELFF. The CDR3 DNA follows: TGTGCCAGCAGCTTAAACAGGGTAGAGATGAACACCGGGGAGCTGTTTTTT.

CDR3 coding DNA: TGTGCCAGCAGTTACTCCCTTGTCGGACTAGCTCATGAGCAGTTCTTC. As protein: CASSYSLVGLAHEQFF. This chain connects TRBV6-5 to TRBJ2-1; 8 bases line up with TRBD2. Germline loops: CDR1 MNHEY, CDR2 SVGAGI. V lost 0 bases, J lost 8 bases, and 9 bases stayed unmatched. The CDR3 totals 16 residues.

The table lists this clone with a count of one. This chain connects TRBV10-2 to TRBJ2-1, with 10 bases aligning to TRBD2. Germline values: CDR1 WSHSY, CDR2 SAAADI. There are 18 residues in the CDR3. Trimming at V came to 8 bases and at J to 0 bases, leaving 13 bases not matched to a gene. CDR3 region: CASYTPGLATSSYNEQFF. DNA for the CDR3: TGCGCCAGCTACACTCCGGGACTAGCGACCAGCTCCTACAATGAGCAGTTCTTC.

CDR3: CASTRKGGRQETQYF. Here the CDR3 DNA reads TGTGCCAGCACCCGAAAGGGGGGGCGGCAAGAGACCCAGTACTTC. The chain couples TRBV27 to TRBJ2-5; possibly TRBD2 for D (7 bases). Germline V gene data show CDR1 as MNHEY and CDR2 as SMNVEV (reference sequence). The CDR3 is made up of 15 amino acids. V was clipped by 7 bases and J by 2 bases, with 17 bases between them.

The rearrangement uses TRBV5-5 and TRBJ2-7; D might be TRBD2 (6 bases). V was trimmed by 3 bases and J by 1 base, leaving 11 bases between them. Germline V gene lookup returns CDR1 SGHKS and CDR2 YYEKEE (reference sequence). The CDR3 length is 14 residues. The CDR3 sequence: CASSSPGVSYEQYF. CDR3 sequence (DNA): TGTGCCAGCAGCTCCCCGGGGGTGTCCTACGAGCAGTACTTC. The full variable domain, in which reference TRBV5-5 and TRBJ2-7 provide the parts outside the CDR3, is DAGVTQSPTHLIKTRGQQVTLRCSPISGHKSVSWYQQVLGQGPQFIFQYYEKEERGRGNFPDRFSARQFPNYSSELNVNALLLGDSALYLCASSSPGVSYEQYFGPGTRLTVT.

The CDR3 protein is CASTGEAQETQYF. CDR3 sequence (DNA): TGTGCCAGCACGGGGGAGGCTCAAGAGACCCAGTACTTC. The V call is TRBV6-1, the J call TRBJ2-5; a possible D gene is TRBD2 (6 bases). Germline CDR1 is MNHNS and CDR2 is SASEGT. Between the trimmed V and J ends, which lost 7 bases and 2 bases, there was a span of 11 bases. The CDR3 has 13 residues.

The genes are TRBV6-5 and TRBJ2-7, with 8 positions matching TRBD2. Germline assignment: CDR1 MNHEY and CDR2 SVGAGI. J was trimmed by 1 base and V by 4 bases; bases with no gene match: 3. This CDR3 spans 14 amino acids. CDR3 sequence: CASSLLAESYEQYF. For the CDR3, the DNA is TGTGCCAGCAGTTTACTAGCGGAGTCCTACGAGCAGTACTTC.

The rearrangement uses TRBV28 and TRBJ1-1, with 7 bases matching TRBD1. The J segment lost 10 bases and the V segment lost 5 bases, leaving 13 bases of the junction unmatched. Germline V CDR1 and CDR2: MDHEN, SYDVKM. CDR3 length equals 14 residues. CDR3 region: CASSARQGREAAFF. CDR3 nucleotide sequence: TGTGCCAGCAGTGCCAGACAGGGTAGGGAGGCAGCTTTCTTT.

The chain combines TRBV19 with TRBJ2-2; 9 nucleotides line up with TRBD2. Trimming removed 3 bases from V and 4 bases from J; junction bases left unmatched: 6. The CDR3 totals 16 residues. Germline CDR1 reads LNHDA; CDR2 reads SQIVND (reference sequence). The CDR3, as DNA: TGTGCCAGTAGTATGGGCCTAGCGGGAATCACCGGGGAGCTGTTTTTT. Protein product: CASSMGLAGITGELFF.